The 9 T cell receptor beta chains given below trace back to one sample, sequenced in a study of response to subunit inactivated influenza vaccine (dated by TCRdb to 2016 to 2019). Preparation of the library involved RT-PCR. Sequencing took place on an Illumina HiSeq 2500. Clones were called with MiXCR by TCRdb after fastp trimmed the public reads at Q25, and only in-frame beta chains were retained. Entries are consolidated by CDR3 protein sequence, retaining the most common genes and DNA. The sample table lists around 520,000 distinct CDR3 sequences, around 25% of them with a count of one. Of the sample, 1.5% to 2% falls within the top ten clones. Sequencing used CD4+ T cells sorted from PBMCs, obtained 5 days after vaccination. Source of these receptors: a man aged 50-59 years who received an inactivated influenza vaccine. Donor details come from another sample of the same person, matched by shared clones.

The V gene is TRBV6-1, the J gene TRBJ1-1; TRBD1 might be the D (5 bases). V dropped 7 bases and J dropped 1 base, with 13 bases sitting between them. The CDR3 consists of 14 residues. In germline, CDR1 is MNHNS, CDR2 SASEGT. The chain's CDR3 is CASTQGTSNTEAFF. The CDR3, as DNA: TGTGCCAGCACCCAAGGGACCTCGAACACTGAAGCTTTCTTT.

The chain employs TRBV24-1 and TRBJ2-1; 7 bases are a match to TRBD1. The CDR3 runs 15 residues. CDR1 and CDR2 (germline): KGHDR, SFDVKD. V shed 7 bases and J 4 bases; nucleotides not matched to a gene: 9. This CDR3 reads CATSRGQLQYNEQFF. The CDR3 DNA reads as TGTGCCACCAGCAGGGGACAGCTCCAATACAATGAGCAGTTCTTC.

This sequence joins TRBV7-2 and TRBJ1-3, with 8 bases lining up with TRBD1. Germline V CDR1 and CDR2: SGHTA, FQGNSA. V was pared by 7 bases and J by 2 bases, with 4 bases of the junction left unmatched. There are 14 residues in the CDR3. The DNA for the CDR3 is TGTGCCAGCACCCCGGACAGGGCTGGAAACACCATATATTTT. Translating gives CASTPDRAGNTIYF. The entire variable domain, with the rest obtained from reference TRBV7-2 and TRBJ1-3, is as follows: GAGVSQSPSNKVTEKGKDVELRCDPISGHTALYWYRQSLGQGLEFLIYFQGNSAPDKSGLPSDRFSAERTGGSVSTLTIQRTQQEDSAVYLCASTPDRAGNTIYFGEGSWLTVV.

The V gene is TRBV10-3, the J gene TRBJ1-2; D perhaps matches TRBD1 (5 bases). The CDR3 sequence is 14 residues long. Trimming removed 4 bases at V and 3 bases at J, with 12 bases between. From germline, CDR1 is ENHRY and CDR2 SYGVKD. The chain's CDR3 is CAISVGLGDYGYTF. CDR3 DNA sequence: TGTGCCATCAGTGTGGGGCTTGGGGACTATGGCTACACCTTC.

This clonotype has just a few counts. The J gene is TRBJ1-6, the V gene TRBV10-2, with D maybe TRBD1 (6 bases). This CDR3 contains 14 residues. CDR1 is WSHSY, CDR2 SAAADI, per germline. V lost 0 bases, J lost 7 bases, and 7 bases lay in between. The CDR3 DNA reads as TGCGCCAGCAGTGAGTCGCAGGGGAATTCACCCCTCCACTTT. This encodes CASSESQGNSPLHF.

In DNA, the CDR3 is TGTGCCAGCAGCCTACTAGCGGGAGGGCGTAAAGATACGCAGTATTTT. This gives the protein CASSLLAGGRKDTQYF. The chain combines TRBV3-1 with TRBJ2-3, with 13 positions matching TRBD2. The V gene end was trimmed by 4 bases and the J gene end by 5 bases; junction bases not matched to a gene: 6. Germline values: CDR1 LGHDT, CDR2 YNNKEL (reference sequence). CDR3 length equals 16 residues.

V usage is TRBV4-2 and J usage is TRBJ1-4; D is ambiguous. The CDR3 is made up of 14 amino acids. Trimming shortened V by 4 bases and J by 6 bases, and 12 bases separated the two germline ends. Germline V gene data show CDR1 as LGHNA and CDR2 as YNFKEQ. The CDR3 sequence is CASSRDGMDEKLFF. DNA of the CDR3: TGTGCCAGCAGCCGCGACGGGATGGATGAAAAACTGTTTTTT.

This clonotype was seen only a few times. The rearrangement links TRBV25-1 to TRBJ2-1; the match to TRBD2 covers 7 bases. This CDR3 has 14 residues. With 1 base clipped from V and 8 bases from J, the junction kept 5 bases outside the gene matches. The germline V gene encodes CDR1 MGHDK and CDR2 SYGVNS. CDR3 region: CASSESGRADEQFF. As DNA, the CDR3 is TGTGCCAGCAGTGAATCGGGGAGGGCGGATGAGCAGTTCTTC.

This clonotype was detected a few times. This sequence joins TRBV4-3 and TRBJ2-7, with D possibly being TRBD2 (5 bases). The length of the CDR3 is 14 residues. Germline values: CDR1 LGHNA, CDR2 YSLEER. V lost 1 base and J lost 3, with 10 bases in between. CDR3 in amino acids: CASSQGPGNYEQYF. CDR3 nucleotides: TGCGCCAGCAGCCAAGGGCCGGGGAACTACGAGCAGTACTTC.